The 30 T cell receptor beta chains below come from one sample, sequenced in a study of response to subunit inactivated influenza vaccine. Each CDR3 protein is one row after TCRdb ran MiXCR on the RT-PCR reads. The sample yields about 530,000 distinct CDR3 sequences, over 10% seen once. The sequences come from PBMCs from blood, collected roughly 6 weeks after vaccination. Receptor source: a man aged 45 to 65 who received an inactivated influenza vaccine.

This clonotype was seen only a few times. J is TRBJ2-1 and V is TRBV10-3, with 7 bases fitting TRBD1. The CDR3 extends over 17 amino acids. Germline V lookup: CDR1 ENHRY, CDR2 SYGVKD. V trimming: 5 bases; J trimming: 0 bases; junction bases outside the gene matches: 10. CDR3: CAISQTGDPSSYNEQFF. The CDR3 nucleotides read TGTGCCATCAGTCAAACAGGGGACCCGAGCTCCTACAATGAGCAGTTCTTC.

This clonotype was picked up a small number of times. An end of the junction does not agree with germline; a read error may underlie this. The chain recombines TRBV5-1 with TRBJ2-7; the match to TRBD2 covers 10 bases. Germline V lookup: CDR1 SGHRS, CDR2 YFSETQ. The CDR3 has 14 residues. The CDR3 protein is CASSFGSGGLASDF. As DNA, the CDR3 is TGCGCCAGCAGCTTTGGGTCCGGGGGACTAGCGTCCGACTTC.

The chain has TRBV7-3 and TRBJ2-2; maybe TRBD2 (6 bases). This CDR3 comprises 14 residues. Germline CDR1 SGHTA, CDR2 FQGTGA. Deletions cut 5 bases from V and 2 bases from J, with 9 bases between. CDR3 sequence reads: CASSTDYNTGELFF. CDR3 in DNA: TGTGCCAGCAGCACGGACTACAACACCGGGGAGCTGTTTTTT.

The gene calls are TRBV28 and TRBJ2-5; D unresolved. The length of the CDR3 is 14 residues. CDR1 is MDHEN and CDR2 is SYDVKM in the germline V gene. V dropped 0 bases and J dropped 6 bases, with 11 bases sitting between them. The CDR3 here is CASSLWQKKKTQYF. Here the CDR3 DNA reads TGTGCCAGCAGTTTATGGCAGAAAAAAAAGACCCAGTACTTC.

The sample holds many counts of this clonotype. The V and J genes are TRBV29-1 and TRBJ2-5, with 7 bases fitting TRBD1. From germline, CDR1 is SQVTM and CDR2 ANQGSEA. This CDR3 has 12 amino acids. J lost 5 bases, V lost 6 bases, and 6 bases had no gene match. The CDR3 region is CSVPGQRETQYF. Written as DNA, the CDR3 is TGCAGCGTCCCGGGACAGAGGGAGACCCAGTACTTC.

This clonotype has a count of ten or more. V usage is TRBV12-3 or TRBV12-4 and J usage is TRBJ2-3; no definite D call. V lost 5 bases and J 8 bases, leaving 8 bases between the germline ends. The CDR3 consists of 11 residues. The CDR3 here is CASSSGVTQYF. CDR3 sequence (DNA): TGTGCCAGCAGTAGTGGGGTTACGCAGTATTTT.

This clonotype has just a few counts. The CDR3 nucleotides are TGTGCCAGCAGGCTAGGCGGGGCAGCAATTTATGGCTACACCTTC. Encoded protein: CASRLGGAAIYGYTF. The chain joins TRBV7-2 to TRBJ1-2; tentatively, D is TRBD1 (5 bases). With 6 bases removed from V and 5 bases from J, the gap between germline ends came to 19 bases. CDR3 length: 15 amino acids. CDR1 is SGHTA, CDR2 FQGNSA, per germline.

This clonotype was seen a few times. V gene TRBV9 combines with J gene TRBJ2-5; TRBD1 agrees at 9 bases. The trim removed 0 bases at V and 5 bases at J, leaving 5 bases unmatched. Germline V gives CDR1 SGDLS, CDR2 YYNGEE. The CDR3 is made up of 15 amino acids. CDR3 loop: CASSVVWGQGETQYF. CDR3 sequence (DNA): TGTGCCAGCAGCGTAGTATGGGGACAGGGTGAGACCCAGTACTTC.

This chain links TRBV11-2 with TRBJ2-5; perhaps D is TRBD1 or TRBD2 (6 bases each). The CDR3 has 16 amino acids. The germline gives CDR1 SGHAT, CDR2 FQNNGV. The V end was cut by 4 bases, the J end by 9 bases, with 24 bases between. CDR3 DNA: TGTGCCAGCAGCTCAGCCGGGACTGGGGGCCAGTCGGCCCAGTACTTC. Amino acids: CASSSAGTGGQSAQYF.

In its sample, this clonotype was seen many times. This rearrangement joins TRBV20-1 to TRBJ2-3, with 10 positions matching TRBD2. Germline CDR1 reads DFQATT; CDR2 reads SNEGSKA (reference sequence). The ends lost 0 bases at V and 2 bases at J; junction bases unmatched: 5. This CDR3 comprises 16 residues. The CDR3 DNA reads as TGCAGTGCTAGAGATAGCGGGAGGCTGTACACAGATACGCAGTATTTT. It specifies CSARDSGRLYTDTQYF.

This clonotype was counted a few times. The junction shows a germline mismatch at one end, possibly a read error. The chain links TRBV12-3 or TRBV12-4 to TRBJ2-1; tentative D call: TRBD2 (6 bases). The CDR3 loop spans 14 amino acids. DNA of the CDR3: TGTGCCAGCAGCCGATCGGGGGAATATAACCGGGACCCCTTC. It encodes CASSRSGEYNRDPF.

The chain combines TRBV3-1 with TRBJ2-5; 15 bases agree with TRBD2. The CDR3 consists of 17 residues. The germline V gene encodes CDR1 LGHDT and CDR2 YNNKEL (reference sequence). V shed 5 bases and J 5 bases; nucleotides not matched to a gene: 9. The CDR3 nucleotides read TGTGCCAGCAGCGGGGGATGGACTAGCGGGGGGGTTGAGACCCAGTACTTC. Translated, it gives CASSGGWTSGGVETQYF.

This clonotype has a handful of counts. The chain employs TRBV20-1 and TRBJ2-6; TRBD2 is a possible D gene (5 bases). The CDR3 length is 14 residues. Looked up from germline, CDR1 is DFQATT and CDR2 is SNEGSKA (reference sequence). Trimming removed 3 bases from V and 2 bases from J, with 8 bases in between. The chain's CDR3 is CSARSGTGANVLTF. CDR3 sequence (DNA): TGCAGTGCTAGGTCCGGGACTGGGGCCAACGTCCTGACTTTC.

This clonotype was detected many times. The V and J genes are TRBV12-3 or TRBV12-4 and TRBJ2-7; a possible D gene is TRBD1 (6 bases). The V end lost 3 bases, the J end lost 1 base, and 7 bases lay between the germline ends. The CDR3 is 13 residues long. The CDR3 region has the DNA TGTGCCAGCAGTTTGGGGGCGTCCTACGAGCAGTACTTC. This encodes CASSLGASYEQYF.

This clonotype has a count of ten or more. The chain employs TRBV28 and TRBJ2-7; TRBD1 matches at 7 bases. CDR3 length: 16 residues. Germline V gives CDR1 MDHEN, CDR2 SYDVKM. With 7 bases clipped from V and 7 bases from J, the junction kept 19 bases outside the gene matches. The CDR3 region is CASTQLWGQPPLEQYF. For the CDR3, the DNA is TGTGCCAGCACCCAACTTTGGGGACAGCCTCCCCTAGAGCAGTACTTC. Variable domain in full (rest from reference TRBV28 and TRBJ2-7): DVKVTQSSRYLVKRTGEKVFLECVQDMDHENMFWYRQDPGLGLRLIYFSYDVKMKEKGDIPEGYSVSREKKERFSLILESASTNQTSMYLCASTQLWGQPPLEQYFGPGTRLTVT.

There are a few counts of this clonotype. The chain combines TRBV5-1 with TRBJ2-1, with TRBD1 matching over 9 bases. Germline V lookup: CDR1 SGHRS, CDR2 YFSETQ. This CDR3 has 15 residues. V was clipped by 4 bases and J by 4 bases; unmatched bases: 6. Here the CDR3 DNA reads TGCGCCAGCAGCCCGGGGGACAGGGATTACAATGAGCAGTTCTTC. It yields the protein CASSPGDRDYNEQFF.

This chain links TRBV12-3 or TRBV12-4 with TRBJ2-5; D is unclear. This CDR3 is 12 amino acids long. Trimming took 6 bases from V and 6 from J, leaving 11 bases between them. CDR3 loop: CASSLGSKTQYF. The CDR3 DNA reads TGTGCCAGCAGCCTAGGTTCGAAGACCCAGTACTTC.

J is TRBJ2-3 and V is TRBV20-1, with 7 bases fitting TRBD2. The J segment lost 4 bases and the V segment lost 3 bases, leaving 10 bases of the junction unmatched. Germline CDR1 and CDR2: DFQATT and SNEGSKA (reference sequence). The CDR3 is made up of 15 amino acids. CDR3 region: CSARSATGGADTQYF. The CDR3 DNA reads TGCAGTGCTAGGTCGGCCACGGGGGGAGCAGATACGCAGTATTTT.

This clonotype was observed many times. The V gene is TRBV12-3 or TRBV12-4, the J gene TRBJ2-1; possible D gene TRBD2, 6 bases. V lost 4 bases and J 1 base, leaving 8 bases between the germline ends. This CDR3 region has 14 residues. The chain's CDR3 is CASSSLASYNEQFF. The CDR3 region has the DNA TGTGCCAGCAGTTCACTAGCATCCTACAATGAGCAGTTCTTC.

The chain carries TRBV12-3 or TRBV12-4 and TRBJ1-4; 9 bases fit TRBD1. After removal of 8 bases from V and 16 bases from J, the junction contained 14 bases not matched to a gene. The CDR3 runs 13 residues. The CDR3 coding sequence is TGTGCCAGCCATCGGACAGGGGTATCTCGAACGTTTTTT. Translating it yields CASHRTGVSRTFF.

The J gene is TRBJ1-2, the V gene TRBV5-1, with 7 bases that match TRBD1. The CDR3 extends over 16 amino acids. CDR1 is SGHRS and CDR2 is YFSETQ in the germline V gene. V lost 0 bases and J lost 3; bases outside the gene matches: 8. CDR3 region: CASSLVVGQTDYGYTF. The CDR3 nucleotides read TGCGCCAGCAGCTTGGTAGTGGGACAGACGGACTATGGCTACACCTTC.

This clonotype was recorded a few times. The chain uses TRBV4-2 and TRBJ1-2; no firm D call. CDR1 is LGHNA and CDR2 is YNFKEQ in the germline V gene. This CDR3 region has 15 residues. V lost 0 bases and J 4 bases, leaving 12 bases between the germline ends. The CDR3 nucleotides read TGTGCCAGCAGCCAAGATCAGGCGGGGATCTATGGCTACACCTTC. Its translation: CASSQDQAGIYGYTF.

In this sample, this clonotype turned up a few times. The chain links TRBV12-3 or TRBV12-4 to TRBJ2-5; 13 bases are a match to TRBD2. The trim removed 6 bases at V and 7 bases at J, leaving 11 bases unmatched. CDR3 length: 16 residues. Here the CDR3 reads CASSRTSGGGPWTQYF. In DNA form, the CDR3 reads TGTGCCAGCAGCCGAACTAGCGGGGGGGGGCCGTGGACCCAGTACTTC.

This clonotype has more than one count but fewer than ten. The genes are TRBV20-1 and TRBJ1-1, with D maybe TRBD1 (6 bases). V was pared by 8 bases and J by 1 base, with 11 bases between. The CDR3 is made up of 12 amino acids. Looked up from germline, CDR1 is DFQATT and CDR2 is SNEGSKA (reference sequence). CDR3 nucleotide sequence: TGCAGTCGGGGGGGGCCGAACACTGAAGCTTTCTTT. It translates to CSRGGPNTEAFF.

The chain combines TRBV2 with TRBJ2-5; TRBD1 agrees at 8 bases. This CDR3 is built from 16 residues. Germline V gene lookup returns CDR1 SNHLY and CDR2 FYNNEI. V shed 6 bases and J 5 bases; nucleotides not matched to a gene: 14. The CDR3 here is CASSPLRTGIQETQYF. The CDR3 DNA reads TGTGCCAGCAGCCCCTTACGGACAGGGATCCAGGAGACCCAGTACTTC.

Only a few counts were recorded for this clonotype. This chain joins TRBV5-5 and TRBJ2-1; TRBD1 agrees at 10 bases. The V gene's germline CDR1 is SGHKS and CDR2 YYEKEE (reference sequence). The CDR3 sequence is 17 residues long. With 1 base clipped from V and 6 bases from J, the junction kept 10 bases outside the gene matches. The CDR3: CASSLWDRGHLSNEQFF. The CDR3 region has the DNA TGTGCCAGCAGCTTGTGGGACAGGGGCCATCTTTCCAATGAGCAGTTCTTC.

This clonotype has a handful of counts. The V and J genes are TRBV27 and TRBJ2-7; TRBD2 matches 7 bases. CDR1 MNHEY and CDR2 SMNVEV come from the germline V gene (reference sequence). J gave up 5 bases and V 5 bases, and 9 bases lay outside the gene matches. The CDR3 loop spans 14 amino acids. The CDR3 sequence: CASSPITSDNEQYF. The CDR3 DNA is TGTGCCAGCAGTCCCATCACTAGCGACAACGAGCAGTACTTC.

In its sample, this clonotype was seen a few times. V usage is TRBV5-1 and J usage is TRBJ2-7; tentatively, D is TRBD2 (5 bases). The CDR3 is made up of 13 amino acids. Germline lookup yields CDR1 SGHRS and CDR2 YFSETQ. V was pared by 5 bases and J by 2 bases, with 11 bases between. The CDR3, as DNA: TGCGCCAGCAGTGCCGGGGTCCCCTACGAGCAGTACTTC. Protein product: CASSAGVPYEQYF.

This clonotype was recorded a few times. This chain joins TRBV9 and TRBJ2-5; D is uncertain. V was shortened by 1 base and J by 4 bases, with 8 bases between the two germline ends. Looked up from germline, CDR1 is SGDLS and CDR2 is YYNGEE. This CDR3 has 13 amino acids. In DNA, the CDR3 is TGTGCCAGCAGCGTAAACCCTCGAGAGACCCAGTACTTC. Encoded protein: CASSVNPRETQYF.

The sample holds many counts of this clonotype. This chain joins TRBV7-2 and TRBJ2-1, with 9 bases identical to TRBD1. Germline values: CDR1 SGHTA, CDR2 FQGNSA. Germline trimming cut 4 bases from V and 8 bases from J; bases unmatched to any gene: 9. This CDR3 region has 15 residues. The chain's CDR3 is CASSSRLTGGDEQFF. The CDR3 nucleotides are TGTGCCAGCAGCTCGCGCCTTACAGGGGGCGATGAGCAGTTCTTC.